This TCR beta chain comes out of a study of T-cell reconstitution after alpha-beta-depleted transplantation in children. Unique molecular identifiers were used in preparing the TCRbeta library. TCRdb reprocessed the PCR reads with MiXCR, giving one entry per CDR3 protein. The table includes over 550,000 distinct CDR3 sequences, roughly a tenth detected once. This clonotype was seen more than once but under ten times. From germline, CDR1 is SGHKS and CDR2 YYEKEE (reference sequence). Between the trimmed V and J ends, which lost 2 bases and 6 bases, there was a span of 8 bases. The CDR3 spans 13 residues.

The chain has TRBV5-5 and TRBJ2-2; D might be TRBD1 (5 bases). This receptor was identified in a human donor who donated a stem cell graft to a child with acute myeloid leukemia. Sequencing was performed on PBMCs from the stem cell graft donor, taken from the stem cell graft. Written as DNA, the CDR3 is TGTGCCAGCAGCTTTTCAGGGTCCGGGGAGCTGTTTTTT. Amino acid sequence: CASSFSGSGELFF.